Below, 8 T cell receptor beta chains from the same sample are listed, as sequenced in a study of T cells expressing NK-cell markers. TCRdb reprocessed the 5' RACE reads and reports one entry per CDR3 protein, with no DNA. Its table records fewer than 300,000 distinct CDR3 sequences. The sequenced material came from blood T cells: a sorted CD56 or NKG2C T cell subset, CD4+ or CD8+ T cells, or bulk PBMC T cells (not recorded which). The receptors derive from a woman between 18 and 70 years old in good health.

CDR3 in amino acids: CASSLGGEYEGAFF. The chain uses TRBV7-9 and TRBJ1-1; lacking DNA, the TRBD1 call made by TCRdb goes unchecked. CDR1 and CDR2 from the germline V gene are SEHNR and FQNEAQ (reference sequence). The CDR3 sequence is 14 residues long.

CDR3 protein: CSARDRGGNQPQHF. The rearrangement joins TRBV20-1 to TRBJ1-5; the D call from TCRdb, TRBD1, cannot be confirmed without DNA. This CDR3 is built from 14 residues. Germline assignment: CDR1 DFQATT and CDR2 SNEGSKA (reference sequence).

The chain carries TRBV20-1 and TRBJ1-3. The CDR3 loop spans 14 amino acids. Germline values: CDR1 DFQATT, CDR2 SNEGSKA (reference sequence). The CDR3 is CSARDMGSGNTIYF.

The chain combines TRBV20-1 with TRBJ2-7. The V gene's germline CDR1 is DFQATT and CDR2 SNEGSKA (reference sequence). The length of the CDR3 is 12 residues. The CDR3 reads CSAKTQSYEQYF.

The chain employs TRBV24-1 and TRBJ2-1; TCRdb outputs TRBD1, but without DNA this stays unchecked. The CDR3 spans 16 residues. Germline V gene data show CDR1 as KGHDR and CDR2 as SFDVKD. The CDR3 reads CATSDVATGDYNEQFF.

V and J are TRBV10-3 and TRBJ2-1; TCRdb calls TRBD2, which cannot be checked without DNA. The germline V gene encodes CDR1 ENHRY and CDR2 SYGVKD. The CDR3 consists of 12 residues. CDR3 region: CAISDQRAVQFF.

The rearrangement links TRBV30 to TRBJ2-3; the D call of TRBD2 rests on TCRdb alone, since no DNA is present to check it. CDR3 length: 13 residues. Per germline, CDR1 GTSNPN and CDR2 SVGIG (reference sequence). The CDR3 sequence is CAWRLAAQDTQYF.

The CDR3 sequence: CASSTGTSGSNEQFF. The rearrangement joins TRBV5-1 to TRBJ2-1; TCRdb indicates TRBD2, and absent DNA this call remains unverified. CDR3 length: 15 amino acids. The germline gives CDR1 SGHRS, CDR2 YFSETQ.